The clone carrying this T cell receptor beta chain was seen only a few times. What it recognizes is unknown. These data originate in a study of vaccination effects on CD4 cells after COVID-19. CDR3 length: 16 residues. The germline V gene has CDR1 SGHRS and CDR2 YFSETQ. The V and J ends lost 4 bases and 1 base, in that order; junction bases with no gene match: 10. The table came from immunoSEQ multiplex PCR; TCRdb's copy has only in-frame clones and leaves some out. The table shows 55,000 to 75,000 clones, with less than 85% occurring only once. ViraFEST used viral peptide pools to expand antigen-specific CD4+ T cells before sequencing. Once cultured for nine to ten days, the cells underwent separation to obtain CD4+ T cells. Nobody among the vaccine recipients had prior SARS-CoV-2 infection (nucleocapsid antibodies were negative).

Sequences were derived from CD4+ T cells from PBMCs cultured with HCoV-NL63 spike peptides, sampled before COVID-19 vaccination. The chain joins TRBV5-1 to TRBJ2-5; TRBD1 aligns across 7 bases. This TCR was recovered from a human donor who received a COVID-19 vaccine. The CDR3 spells CASSDYGTAAQETQYF. Written as DNA, the CDR3 is TGCGCCAGCAGCGATTACGGGACAGCTGCCCAAGAGACCCAGTACTTC.